Listed here is a single T cell receptor beta chain. The same CDR3 also results from other DNA sequences found in this sample. This record comes from a study of blood T cell repertoires in COVID-19. Across the whole study: Sites in the United States, Italy and Spain provided acute and convalescent COVID-19 samples.

The authors' processing: Researchers report that nucleated cell counts were estimated from reference gene primer amplification. TCRdb keeps only in-frame clones here, not all; method: immunoSEQ multiplex PCR. Clone size and V and J calls were adopted from that table, with D and trimming inferred from the DNA. Of approximately 120,000 clones listed, roughly 86% are singletons. The CDR3 totals 12 residues. Germline V lookup: CDR1 GTSNPN, CDR2 SVGIG (reference sequence). Trimming took off 3 bases at V and 0 bases at J, with 5 bases between the two ends. Source material: peripheral blood. V usage is TRBV30 and J usage is TRBJ1-1; no reliable D call. This receptor was obtained from a human donor in a cohort sampled during active COVID-19. The CDR3 DNA sequence: TGTGCCTGGAGCCCAATGAACACTGAAGCTTTCTTT. Translation gives CAWSPMNTEAFF.